A single T cell receptor (beta chain) is shown here with its context. Antigen specificity is unknown. In the CD4+ fraction, cells were divided into CD45RA+ naive and CD45RA-negative memory subsets. This specimen belongs to a study of shared clonotypes between healthy human individuals. On the study more broadly: Three plates were used per donor for CD4 naive, three for CD4 memory, two for CD8 naive and one for CD8 memory. Notes on the study in general: When compared with the clonotypes that were shared by all four sorted-subset donors, the non-shared clonotypes turned out to have lower generation probabilities.

Generated by immunoSEQ multiplex PCR, the TCRdb table keeps only in-frame clones and is missing some. Of about 1 million clones listed, around 76% are singletons. Looked up from germline, CDR1 is SGHKS and CDR2 is YYEKEE (reference sequence). This CDR3 is built from 12 residues. Trimming removed 5 bases from V and 5 bases from J, with 8 bases in between. This chain uses TRBV5-5 with TRBJ1-5; tentatively, D is TRBD1 (5 bases). The clonotype originates from a man younger than 30 in good health. The sequenced material came from memory CD4+ T cells sorted from blood. Subset given: CD45RA-negative fraction. This CDR3 reads CASSRGDQPQHF. CDR3 DNA: TGTGCCAGCAGTAGAGGGGATCAGCCCCAGCATTTT.